Following are 19 T cell receptor beta chains from one sample sequenced in a study of blood T cell repertoires in COVID-19. Method: immunoSEQ multiplex PCR; TCRdb's copy keeps in-frame clones and lacks some. The table lists 20,000 to 25,000 clones, 70% to 90% of them singletons. Sequencing was performed on peripheral blood. The receptors derive from an elderly woman with active COVID-19.

V is TRBV20-1 and J is TRBJ2-1; D is perhaps TRBD1 (5 bases). This CDR3 comprises 15 residues. CDR1 DFQATT and CDR2 SNEGSKA come from the germline V gene (reference sequence). Between the trimmed V and J ends, which lost 3 bases and 6 bases, there was a span of 18 bases. CDR3 sequence (DNA): TGCAGTGCTAGTAGCCAGTGGGGCAAGCGCAATGAGCAGTTCTTC. Translation: CSASSQWGKRNEQFF.

The chain is built from TRBV5-6 and TRBJ1-1; a possible D gene is TRBD1 (6 bases). Germline V CDR1 and CDR2: SGHDT, YYEEEE. Between the trimmed V and J ends, which lost 2 bases and 1 base, there was a span of 12 bases. The CDR3 is made up of 15 amino acids. Here the CDR3 DNA reads TGTGCCAGCAGCTTCCTGGACAGCCGGAACACTGAAGCTTTCTTT. It codes for CASSFLDSRNTEAFF.

The chain recombines TRBV12-3 or TRBV12-4 with TRBJ1-5; D call uncertain. The CDR3 contains 13 residues. Trimming left V 5 bases short and J 0 bases short, with 5 bases between. Here the CDR3 DNA reads TGTGCCAGCAGTGTTAATAGCAATCAGCCCCAGCATTTT. Protein: CASSVNSNQPQHF.

This clone showed up just once. This rearrangement joins TRBV6-5 to TRBJ1-2; a possible D gene is TRBD1 (6 bases). V was shortened by 4 bases and J by 8 bases, with 11 bases between the two germline ends. From germline, CDR1 is MNHEY and CDR2 SVGAGI. CDR3 length equals 12 residues. The CDR3 protein is CASSLQGIGYTF. The CDR3 DNA reads TGTGCCAGCAGTTTACAGGGAATCGGCTACACCTTC.

The chain recombines TRBV30 with TRBJ1-2, with 7 bases matching TRBD1. The V segment lost 0 bases and the J segment 7 bases; nucleotides outside the gene matches: 8. Looked up from germline, CDR1 is GTSNPN and CDR2 is SVGIG (reference sequence). The CDR3 is 14 residues long. In DNA, the CDR3 is TGTGCCTGGAGTGTCGACAGGGTAATCGGTGGCTACACCTTC. Its translation is CAWSVDRVIGGYTF.

This clone has a handful of counts. CDR3 in amino acids: CASSELDSPSYSGANVLTF. The CDR3 nucleotides are TGTGCCAGCAGTGAATTGGACAGCCCTAGCTATTCTGGGGCCAACGTCCTGACTTTC. This chain joins TRBV6-1 and TRBJ2-6; TRBD1 is a possible D gene (6 bases). Trimming removed 2 bases at V and 1 base at J, with 18 bases between. The CDR3 is 19 amino acids. Germline CDR1 reads MNHNS; CDR2 reads SASEGT.

This sequence joins TRBV20-1 and TRBJ2-3; tentative D call: TRBD2 (6 bases). Trimming removed 3 bases from V and 3 bases from J, with 13 bases in between. There are 14 residues in the CDR3. Germline V lookup: CDR1 DFQATT, CDR2 SNEGSKA (reference sequence). The CDR3 nucleotides are TGCAGTGCTAGTCGTGGCGGGGTTACAGATACGCAGTATTTT. Protein: CSASRGGVTDTQYF.

The chain has TRBV13 and TRBJ1-2; possibly TRBD1 for D (6 bases). Trimming took 6 bases from V and 4 from J, leaving 21 bases between them. The CDR3 is made up of 16 amino acids. Germline CDR1 is PRHDT and CDR2 is FYEKMQ (reference sequence). The CDR3 loop is CASRPPTGAYLYGYTF. CDR3 DNA sequence: TGTGCCAGCAGACCCCCGACAGGCGCCTACCTCTATGGCTACACCTTC. Complete variable domain (other parts from reference TRBV13 and TRBJ1-2): AAGVIQSPRHLIKEKRETATLKCYPIPRHDTVYWYQQGPGQDPQFLISFYEKMQSDKGSIPDRFSAQQFSDYHSELNMSSLELGDSALYFCASRPPTGAYLYGYTFGSGTRLTVV.

The chain employs TRBV7-6 and TRBJ2-5; D gene uncertain. CDR3 length: 15 residues. V dropped 3 bases and J dropped 5 bases, with 16 bases sitting between them. The V gene's germline CDR1 is SGHVS and CDR2 FNYEAQ. The CDR3: CASSLMTGLQETQYF. In DNA form, the CDR3 reads TGTGCCAGCAGCTTGATGACTGGCCTCCAGGAGACCCAGTACTTC.

This chain connects TRBV6-1 to TRBJ2-3; 7 bases fit TRBD2. V shed 1 base, J shed 2 bases, and the junction held 9 bases outside the gene matches. There are 17 residues in the CDR3. CDR1 is MNHNS and CDR2 is SASEGT in the germline V gene. As DNA, the CDR3 is TGTGCCAGCAGTGAAGTTAGACTAGCTCCCCCCACAGATACGCAGTATTTT. Translating gives CASSEVRLAPPTDTQYF.

The J gene is TRBJ2-1, the V gene TRBV7-3; 8 bases align to TRBD1. Germline CDR1 and CDR2: SGHTA and FQGTGA. This CDR3 region has 13 residues. Losses at the gene ends were 2 bases for V and 8 bases for J; bases not matched to a gene: 2. CDR3 DNA sequence: TGTGCCAGCAGCTTAGACAGGGGCCATGAGCAGTTCTTC. It is translated as CASSLDRGHEQFF.

The chain links TRBV4-3 to TRBJ1-6, with 10 nucleotides matching TRBD1. The germline V gene encodes CDR1 LGHNA and CDR2 YSLEER. This CDR3 has 15 residues. Germline trimming cut 0 bases from V and 11 bases from J; bases unmatched to any gene: 4. The CDR3 sequence is CASSQDGDRGTPLHF. The CDR3, as DNA: TGCGCCAGCAGCCAAGATGGGGACAGGGGCACACCCCTCCACTTT.

The chain links TRBV10-3 to TRBJ1-2; D is perhaps TRBD1 (6 bases). Germline V gives CDR1 ENHRY, CDR2 SYGVKD. Trimming removed 3 bases from V and 3 bases from J, with 11 bases in between. CDR3 size: 14 residues. CDR3 coding DNA: TGTGCCATCAGTGATCAGGGGCTTTACTATGGCTACACCTTC. Its translation is CAISDQGLYYGYTF.

CDR3 in amino acids: CASSLRRGEYF. The CDR3 bases are TGTGCCAGCAGTCTACGGCGGGGGGAGTACTTC. The rearrangement joins TRBV6-5 to TRBJ2-7, with TRBD2 matching over 8 bases. Trimming at V came to 5 bases and at J to 11 bases, leaving 5 bases not matched to a gene. This CDR3 has 11 residues. Germline V gene lookup returns CDR1 MNHEY and CDR2 SVGAGI.

V is TRBV2 and J is TRBJ1-5, with D hard to call. Looked up from germline, CDR1 is SNHLY and CDR2 is FYNNEI. V lost 3 bases, J lost 3 bases, and 9 bases lay in between. The CDR3 totals 14 residues. CDR3 in amino acids: CASSDSAFNQPQHF. In DNA form, the CDR3 reads TGTGCCAGCAGTGACTCAGCGTTCAATCAGCCCCAGCATTTT.

This chain uses TRBV5-3 with TRBJ1-1, with 8 bases matching TRBD1. TRBV5-3 is an open reading frame, and its role is uncertain. This CDR3 is built from 16 residues. J lost 10 bases, V lost 5 bases, and 19 bases had no gene match. The CDR3 is CARRSRDRRLCRRAFF. CDR3 nucleotides: TGTGCCAGAAGATCCCGGGACAGGCGCCTTTGTCGGAGAGCTTTCTTT.

V and J are TRBV19 and TRBJ2-3, with TRBD2 matching 14 bases. Germline lookup yields CDR1 LNHDA and CDR2 SQIVND (reference sequence). This CDR3 is built from 15 residues. Trimming cost V 6 bases and J 6 bases; bases outside gene matches: 5. In DNA form, the CDR3 reads TGTGCCAGTAGCAGGACTAGCGGGGGGTGGGATACGCAGTATTTT. As protein: CASSRTSGGWDTQYF.

With regard to this clone: This CDR3 is also generated by other DNA sequences in the sample. The chain recombines TRBV20-1 with TRBJ2-7; TRBD2 might be the D (6 bases). Trimming stripped 6 bases from V and 5 bases from J, with 11 bases between. There are 11 residues in the CDR3. Germline CDR1 DFQATT, CDR2 SNEGSKA (reference sequence). DNA for the CDR3: TGCAGTGCCCGGAGCGGGCACGAGCAGTACTTC. Protein product: CSARSGHEQYF.

This chain joins TRBV2 and TRBJ2-3, with D uncertain. The length of the CDR3 is 12 residues. V was clipped by 10 bases and J by 0 bases, with 8 bases between them. In germline, CDR1 is SNHLY, CDR2 FYNNEI. In DNA form, the CDR3 reads TGTGCCACCGCGGTGAGCACAGATACGCAGTATTTT. This sequence encodes CATAVSTDTQYF.